This T cell receptor (beta chain) came from a study of shared clonotypes between healthy human individuals. Sequencing used immunoSEQ multiplex PCR; TCRdb keeps in-frame clones, though not all of them. The sample carries 1 million to 1.2 million clones, roughly 77% recorded once. In the case of this clone: No antigen is known for it.

Broader study findings: With a few donors compared, around 5% of naive CD4 clonotypes were shared. Naive subsets, compared against memory subsets, generally had larger estimated richness values.

The CDR3 covers 14 residues. Trimming pared 2 bases from V and 6 bases from J, leaving 14 bases between. Germline V gives CDR1 MNHNS, CDR2 SASEGT. The specimen sequenced was memory CD4+ T cells from PBMCs. As to subset: CD45RA-negative fraction. The chain couples TRBV6-1 to TRBJ2-7; no clear D. The sequence was obtained from a man aged 18 to 30 in good health. Some clones in this sample may be carry-over from other donors' samples. This CDR3 is CASSETLPRPEQYF. Written as DNA, the CDR3 is TGTGCCAGCAGTGAAACTCTACCCCGTCCCGAGCAGTACTTC.